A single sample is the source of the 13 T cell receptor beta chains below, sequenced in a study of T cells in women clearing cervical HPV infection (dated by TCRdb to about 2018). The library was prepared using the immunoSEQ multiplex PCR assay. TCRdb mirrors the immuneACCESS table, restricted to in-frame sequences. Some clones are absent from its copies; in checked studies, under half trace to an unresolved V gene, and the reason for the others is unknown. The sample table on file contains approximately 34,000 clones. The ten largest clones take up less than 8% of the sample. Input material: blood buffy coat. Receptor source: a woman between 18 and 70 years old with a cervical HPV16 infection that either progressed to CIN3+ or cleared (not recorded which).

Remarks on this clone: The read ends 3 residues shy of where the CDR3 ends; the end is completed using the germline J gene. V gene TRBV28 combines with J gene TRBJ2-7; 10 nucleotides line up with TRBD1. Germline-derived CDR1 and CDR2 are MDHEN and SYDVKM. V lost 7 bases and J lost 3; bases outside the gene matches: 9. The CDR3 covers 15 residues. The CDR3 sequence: CASKYRDRGVYEQYF. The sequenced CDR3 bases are TGTGCCAGCAAATACCGGGACAGGGGAGTCTACGAG.

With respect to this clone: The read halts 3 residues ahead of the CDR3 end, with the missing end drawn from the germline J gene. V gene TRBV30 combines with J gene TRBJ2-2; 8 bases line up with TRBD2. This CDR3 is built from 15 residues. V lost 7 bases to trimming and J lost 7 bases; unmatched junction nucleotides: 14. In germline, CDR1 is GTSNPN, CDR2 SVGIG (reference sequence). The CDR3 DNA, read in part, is TGTGCCTACGAAACCAGCGGGAGTATCGGCGGGGAG. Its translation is CAYETSGSIGGE. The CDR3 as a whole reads CAYETSGSIGGELFF.

The part of the CDR3 DNA that was read is TGTGCCAGCAGGCCAACTAGCGGAAACTACAATGAG. Residues: CASRPTSGNYNE. The entire CDR3 protein is CASRPTSGNYNEQFF. The V call is TRBV2, the J call TRBJ2-1; TRBD2 matches 8 bases. The CDR3 goes on 3 residues after the read ends, and that part is filled in from the germline J gene. The CDR3 totals 15 residues. V shed 6 bases and J 3 bases; nucleotides not matched to a gene: 7. Germline V lookup: CDR1 SNHLY, CDR2 FYNNEI.

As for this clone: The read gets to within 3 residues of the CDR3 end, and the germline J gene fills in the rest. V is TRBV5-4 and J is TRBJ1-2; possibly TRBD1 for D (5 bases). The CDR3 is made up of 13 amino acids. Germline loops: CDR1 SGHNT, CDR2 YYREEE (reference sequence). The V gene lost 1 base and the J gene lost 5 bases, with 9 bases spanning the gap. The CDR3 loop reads CASSLPGDYGYTF. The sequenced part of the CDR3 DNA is TGTGCCAGCAGCTTGCCGGGGGATTATGGC.

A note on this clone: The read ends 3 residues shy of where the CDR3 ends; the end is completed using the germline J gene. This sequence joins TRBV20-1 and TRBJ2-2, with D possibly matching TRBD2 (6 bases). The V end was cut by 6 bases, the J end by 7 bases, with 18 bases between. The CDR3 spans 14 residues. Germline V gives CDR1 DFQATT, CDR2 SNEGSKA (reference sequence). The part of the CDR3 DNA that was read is TGCAGTGCCCACGGGCGGGAAAGACGCGGGGAG. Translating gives CSAHGRERRGE. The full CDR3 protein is CSAHGRERRGELFF.

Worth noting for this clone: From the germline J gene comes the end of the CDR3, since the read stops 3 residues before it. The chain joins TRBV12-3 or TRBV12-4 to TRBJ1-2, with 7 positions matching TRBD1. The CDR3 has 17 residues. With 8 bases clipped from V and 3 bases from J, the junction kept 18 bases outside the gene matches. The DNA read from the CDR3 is TGTGCCAGCGATTGGTCCCGGCCAGGGGGAAATGACTATGGC. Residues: CASDWSRPGGNDYG. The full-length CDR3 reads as CASDWSRPGGNDYGYTF.

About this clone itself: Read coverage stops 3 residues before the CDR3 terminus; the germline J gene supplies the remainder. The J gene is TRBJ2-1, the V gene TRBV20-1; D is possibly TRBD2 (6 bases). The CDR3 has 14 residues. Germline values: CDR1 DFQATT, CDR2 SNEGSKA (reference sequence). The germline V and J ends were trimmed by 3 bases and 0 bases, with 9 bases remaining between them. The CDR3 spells CSASGGLSYNEQFF. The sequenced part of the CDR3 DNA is TGCAGTGCTAGCGGGGGTCTCTCCTACAATGAG.

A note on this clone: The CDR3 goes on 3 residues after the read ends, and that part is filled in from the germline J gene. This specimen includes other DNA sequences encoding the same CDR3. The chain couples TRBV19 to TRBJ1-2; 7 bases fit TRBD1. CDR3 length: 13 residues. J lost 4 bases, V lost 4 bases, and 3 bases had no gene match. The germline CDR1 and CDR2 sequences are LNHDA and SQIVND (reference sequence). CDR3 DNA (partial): TGTGCCAGTAGTAGCGGGACAGTCTATGGC. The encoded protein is CASSSGTVYG. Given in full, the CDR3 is CASSSGTVYGYTF.

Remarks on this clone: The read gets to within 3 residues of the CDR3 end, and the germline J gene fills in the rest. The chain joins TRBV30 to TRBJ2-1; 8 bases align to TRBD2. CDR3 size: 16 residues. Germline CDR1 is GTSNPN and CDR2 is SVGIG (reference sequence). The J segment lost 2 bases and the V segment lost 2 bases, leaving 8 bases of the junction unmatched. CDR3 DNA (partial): TGTGCCTGGAGTACCTGGGTCGGGGGGGCCTACAATGAG. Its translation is CAWSTWVGGAYNE. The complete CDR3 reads CAWSTWVGGAYNEQFF.

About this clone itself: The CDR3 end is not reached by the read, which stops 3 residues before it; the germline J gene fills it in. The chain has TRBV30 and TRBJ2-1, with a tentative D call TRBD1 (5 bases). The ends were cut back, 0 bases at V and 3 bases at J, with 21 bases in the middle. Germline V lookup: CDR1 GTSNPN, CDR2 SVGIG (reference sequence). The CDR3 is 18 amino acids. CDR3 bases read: TGTGCCTGGAGTGTACCCTGGAGACAGACAATATACTACAATGAG. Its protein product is CAWSVPWRQTIYYNE. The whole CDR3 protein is CAWSVPWRQTIYYNEQFF.

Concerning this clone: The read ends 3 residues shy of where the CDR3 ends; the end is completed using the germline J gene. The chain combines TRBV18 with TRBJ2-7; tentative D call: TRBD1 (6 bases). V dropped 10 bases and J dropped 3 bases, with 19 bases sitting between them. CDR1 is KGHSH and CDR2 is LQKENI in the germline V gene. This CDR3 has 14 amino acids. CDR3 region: CATPSFEGVYEQYF. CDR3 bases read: TGTGCCACCCCTTCGTTCGAGGGGGTCTACGAG.

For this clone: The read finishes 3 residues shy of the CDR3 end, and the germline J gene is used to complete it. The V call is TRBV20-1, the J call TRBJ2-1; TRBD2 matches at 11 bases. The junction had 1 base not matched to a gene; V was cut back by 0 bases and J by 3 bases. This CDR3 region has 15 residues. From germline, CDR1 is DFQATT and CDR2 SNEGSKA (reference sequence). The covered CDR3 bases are TGCAGTGCTAGAGACGGGACTAGCGGCTACAATGAG. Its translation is CSARDGTSGYNE. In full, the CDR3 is CSARDGTSGYNEQFF.

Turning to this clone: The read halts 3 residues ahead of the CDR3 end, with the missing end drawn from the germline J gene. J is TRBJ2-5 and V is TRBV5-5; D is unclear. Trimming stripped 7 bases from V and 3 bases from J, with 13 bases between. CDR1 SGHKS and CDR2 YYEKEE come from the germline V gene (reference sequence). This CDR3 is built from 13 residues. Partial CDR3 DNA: TGTGCCAGCCTCCTGAATGAGGAAGAGACC. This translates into CASLLNEEET. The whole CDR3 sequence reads CASLLNEEETQYF.